A single sample gave rise to the 30 T cell receptor beta chains below, sequenced in a study of naive and memory T cell subsets. General study findings and limits: Especially in CD8 cells, naive repertoires contained a few larger clonotypes, possibly CD45RA-re-expressing memory cells.

Both TRBC1 and TRBC2 were covered by a beta constant-region primer of two equimolar oligonucleotides. The ligated cDNA underwent four PCR rounds using SP2 and nested alpha and beta constant-region primers. MiXCR was run by TCRdb on the UMI-ligation and nested PCR reads, yielding one entry per CDR3 protein. The table lists 98,000 or so distinct CDR3 sequences, roughly 14% of them singletons. The antigens of these receptors remain unknown. The sample taken for sequencing was naive CD8+ T cells from blood. These receptors originate from a human donor in good health.

The chain is built from TRBV4-3 and TRBJ2-3; D possibly corresponds to TRBD2 (7 bases). The CDR3 totals 17 residues. The V end lost 1 base, the J end lost 5 bases, and 19 bases lay between the germline ends. Germline CDR1 is LGHNA and CDR2 is YSLEER. CDR3 amino acids: CASSQGLAGAGVDTQYF. CDR3 DNA: TGCGCCAGCAGCCAAGGGTTGGCGGGGGCGGGGGTAGATACGCAGTATTTT.

The rearrangement uses TRBV7-9 and TRBJ1-1; 7 bases agree with TRBD1. Germline V gene data show CDR1 as SEHNR and CDR2 as FQNEAQ (reference sequence). The V gene end was trimmed by 10 bases and the J gene end by 1 base; junction bases not matched to a gene: 9. The CDR3 length is 14 residues. This CDR3 is CATPPPGGNTEAFF. CDR3 in DNA: TGTGCCACCCCCCCCCCAGGGGGGAACACTGAAGCTTTCTTT.

CDR3 protein: CASSHGRDDEQYF. In DNA form, the CDR3 reads TGTGCCAGCAGCCATGGTAGGGACGACGAGCAGTACTTC. The rearrangement uses TRBV7-9 and TRBJ2-7; D tentatively fits TRBD1 or TRBD2 (5 bases each). V lost 5 bases and J lost 5, with 13 bases in between. The CDR3 is 13 residues long. The germline V gene has CDR1 SEHNR and CDR2 FQNEAQ (reference sequence).

This clonotype showed up many times. This chain uses TRBV2 with TRBJ1-5, with 8 bases lining up with TRBD1. CDR3 length: 11 residues. CDR1 and CDR2 from the germline V gene are SNHLY and FYNNEI. J was trimmed by 16 bases and V by 7 bases; bases with no gene match: 9. CDR3 sequence reads: CASTMTGVIHF. Written as DNA, the CDR3 is TGTGCCAGCACCATGACAGGGGTTATCCATTTT.

This rearrangement joins TRBV29-1 to TRBJ1-1, with D unclear. From germline, CDR1 is SQVTM and CDR2 ANQGSEA. V lost 2 bases to trimming and J lost 8 bases, with 12 bases between them. This CDR3 is 12 amino acids long. The CDR3 nucleotides are TGCAGCGTTGAAAGAAAGCCGGAGGAAGCTTTCTTT. It specifies CSVERKPEEAFF. The full variable domain, completed using reference TRBV29-1 and TRBJ1-1, is SAVISQKPSRDICQRGTSLTIQCQVDSQVTMMFWYRQQPGQSLTLIATANQGSEATYESGFVIDKFPISRPNLTFSTLTVSNMSPEDSSIYLCSVERKPEEAFFGQGTRLTVV.

In this sample, this clonotype turned up a few times. This chain connects TRBV7-2 to TRBJ1-3; D is unresolved. This CDR3 is built from 13 residues. V lost 6 bases and J 7 bases, leaving 13 bases between the germline ends. Germline CDR1 is SGHTA and CDR2 is FQGNSA. The CDR3 region has the DNA TGTGCCAGCAGTCCCGACACGGGGAACACCATATATTTT. This gives the protein CASSPDTGNTIYF.

The chain is built from TRBV12-5 and TRBJ1-1, with no clear D. This CDR3 comprises 18 residues. The V end was cut by 2 bases, the J end by 1 base, with 20 bases between. Germline lookup yields CDR1 LGHNT and CDR2 FRNRAP. The CDR3 region is CASGLPPQGPQQNTEAFF. DNA of the CDR3: TGTGCTAGTGGTTTGCCCCCGCAAGGCCCTCAACAGAACACTGAAGCTTTCTTT.

The chain uses TRBV6-2 or TRBV6-3 and TRBJ2-3; D gene unclear. Germline-derived CDR1 and CDR2 are MNHEY and SVGEGT. V was trimmed by 2 bases and J by 6 bases, leaving 6 bases between them. The CDR3 is 12 residues long. In DNA, the CDR3 is TGTGCCAGCAGTTACGGGGTGGATACGCAGTATTTT. Its translation is CASSYGVDTQYF.

This rearrangement joins TRBV5-4 to TRBJ1-1; unclear D gene. This CDR3 is 12 amino acids long. Between the trimmed V and J ends, which lost 2 bases and 4 bases, there was a span of 6 bases. Per the germline V gene, CDR1 is SGHNT and CDR2 is YYREEE (reference sequence). The DNA of the CDR3 is TGTGCCAGCAGCTTTTCGTCCACTGAAGCTTTCTTT. As protein: CASSFSSTEAFF. The variable domain in full, completed from reference TRBV5-4 and TRBJ1-1, reads ETGVTQSPTHLIKTRGQQVTLRCSSQSGHNTVSWYQQALGQGPQFIFQYYREEENGRGNFPPRFSGLQFPNYSSELNVNALELDDSALYLCASSFSSTEAFFGQGTRLTVV.

This clonotype was seen repeatedly, ten times or more. CDR3 nucleotides: TGTGCCAGCAGTTTGGTGGGATTTGGAGAGACCCAGTACTTC. Residues: CASSLVGFGETQYF. The chain links TRBV12-3 or TRBV12-4 to TRBJ2-5; no clear D. V lost 3 bases and J lost 4, with 12 bases in between. The CDR3 extends over 14 amino acids.

This clonotype showed up just a few times. The chain is built from TRBV7-9 and TRBJ1-1; maybe TRBD1 (5 bases). The germline V gene has CDR1 SEHNR and CDR2 FQNEAQ (reference sequence). Trimming cost V 4 bases and J 11 bases, with 14 bases left between them. CDR3 length equals 12 residues. CDR3 sequence (DNA): TGTGCCAGCAGCTGGACCCAGGGTGAGGCTTTCTTT. It specifies CASSWTQGEAFF.

The CDR3 DNA sequence: TGTGCCAGTCAGGGCAGGACCGCTTCTAACTATGGCTACACCTTC. Translated, it gives CASQGRTASNYGYTF. V is TRBV7-9 and J is TRBJ1-2; possible D gene TRBD1, 5 bases. Germline lookup yields CDR1 SEHNR and CDR2 FQNEAQ (reference sequence). This CDR3 has 15 residues. V lost 9 bases and J lost 0, with 17 bases in between.

This clonotype was counted at least ten times. The CDR3 loop is CASSTLKGGLNTEAFF. CDR3 DNA sequence: TGTGCCAGCAGTACCTTGAAGGGCGGACTGAACACTGAAGCTTTCTTT. The gene calls are TRBV12-3 or TRBV12-4 and TRBJ1-1, with no clear D. This CDR3 comprises 16 residues. The V and J ends lost 5 bases and 0 bases respectively, with 16 bases between them.

This clonotype has at least ten counts. V and J are TRBV4-2 and TRBJ2-1; D is undetermined. The CDR3 is made up of 15 amino acids. Germline loops: CDR1 LGHNA, CDR2 YNFKEQ. The V end lost 4 bases, the J end lost 7 bases, and 17 bases lay between the germline ends. This CDR3 reads CASSPWLESRNEQFF. The CDR3 region has the DNA TGTGCCAGCAGCCCATGGCTCGAATCCCGAAATGAGCAGTTCTTC.

The chain links TRBV12-3 or TRBV12-4 to TRBJ2-5; no clear D gene. This CDR3 is 17 amino acids long. Trimming removed 3 bases from V and 4 bases from J, with 21 bases in between. DNA of the CDR3: TGTGCCAGCAGTTTCTCCCTGAGCGATGCGAAACGAGAGACCCAGTACTTC. Translation: CASSFSLSDAKRETQYF.

The chain uses TRBV5-6 and TRBJ1-1, with D maybe TRBD1 (6 bases). V was pared by 3 bases and J by 10 bases, with 13 bases between. This CDR3 is built from 12 residues. In germline, CDR1 is SGHDT, CDR2 YYEEEE. The CDR3 DNA reads as TGTGCCAGCAGCTGGGGGGACACTCGAGCTTTCTTT. The encoded protein is CASSWGDTRAFF.

The chain combines TRBV7-9 with TRBJ1-5; D call uncertain. This CDR3 contains 13 residues. The V end lost 3 bases, the J end lost 2 bases, and 5 bases lay between the germline ends. Germline values: CDR1 SEHNR, CDR2 FQNEAQ (reference sequence). CDR3 residues: CASSLQGNQPQHF. In DNA form, the CDR3 reads TGTGCCAGCAGCTTGCAGGGCAATCAGCCCCAGCATTTT.

Many counts were recorded for this clonotype. This chain joins TRBV4-3 and TRBJ2-1, with 9 bases fitting TRBD1. CDR3 size: 18 residues. V shed 2 bases and J 0 bases; nucleotides not matched to a gene: 8. From germline, CDR1 is LGHNA and CDR2 YSLEER. CDR3 DNA sequence: TGCGCCAGCAGCCAAACAGGGGGCGGTTGGAACTCCTACAATGAGCAGTTCTTC. Amino acid sequence: CASSQTGGGWNSYNEQFF.

This clonotype was counted ten times or more. V is TRBV29-1 and J is TRBJ2-5; 7 nucleotides align to TRBD1. J lost 1 base, V lost 6 bases, and 11 bases had no gene match. Germline CDR1 SQVTM, CDR2 ANQGSEA. CDR3 size: 15 residues. The CDR3 protein is CSVVPGTVVQETQYF. CDR3 nucleotide sequence: TGCAGCGTGGTCCCCGGGACAGTGGTCCAAGAGACCCAGTACTTC.

Many counts were recorded for this clonotype. The chain couples TRBV24-1 to TRBJ2-1; tentatively, D is TRBD1 (5 bases). V lost 9 bases and J 7 bases, leaving 15 bases between the germline ends. The germline V gene encodes CDR1 KGHDR and CDR2 SFDVKD. This CDR3 contains 13 residues. CDR3: CATAPGPGNEQFF. As DNA, the CDR3 is TGTGCCACCGCACCGGGCCCAGGGAATGAGCAGTTCTTC.

This clonotype has at least ten counts. V gene TRBV20-1 combines with J gene TRBJ2-5, with 8 bases that match TRBD1. After removal of 0 bases from V and 5 bases from J, the junction contained 11 bases not matched to a gene. The CDR3 is made up of 16 amino acids. CDR1 is DFQATT, CDR2 SNEGSKA, per germline (reference sequence). CDR3 sequence: CSAREYTGGRVETQYF. The CDR3 nucleotides read TGCAGTGCTAGAGAGTACACAGGGGGAAGAGTCGAGACCCAGTACTTC.

The rearrangement joins TRBV9 to TRBJ2-2; no reliable D call. Per germline, CDR1 SGDLS and CDR2 YYNGEE. This CDR3 is built from 12 residues. Trimming shortened V by 3 bases and J by 8 bases, and 8 bases separated the two germline ends. CDR3 sequence (DNA): TGTGCCAGCAGCGACCCCCTGGGGGAGCTGTTTTTT. Its protein product is CASSDPLGELFF.

The rearrangement uses TRBV12-5 and TRBJ2-7, with 7 bases lining up with TRBD1. From germline, CDR1 is LGHNT and CDR2 FRNRAP. Losses at the gene ends were 6 bases for V and 4 bases for J; bases not matched to a gene: 12. CDR3 length: 15 residues. The CDR3 DNA follows: TGTGCTAGTGGCTCGCCAGAAGGGACAGCTTACGAGCAGTACTTC. It encodes CASGSPEGTAYEQYF.

This clonotype was picked up many times. V and J are TRBV4-3 and TRBJ2-6; D not resolved. Germline values: CDR1 LGHNA, CDR2 YSLEER. Trimming left V 0 bases short and J 0 bases short, with 12 bases between. CDR3 length: 18 residues. In DNA, the CDR3 is TGCGCCAGCAGCCAAGATCTGGCACAGCCCTCTGGGGCCAACGTCCTGACTTTC. It codes for CASSQDLAQPSGANVLTF.

The rearrangement joins TRBV7-9 to TRBJ1-4, with 8 positions matching TRBD1. Germline V CDR1 and CDR2: SEHNR, FQNEAQ (reference sequence). The J segment lost 6 bases and the V segment lost 5 bases, leaving 11 bases of the junction unmatched. The CDR3 spans 16 residues. In DNA, the CDR3 is TGTGCCAGCAGCCACCTTGATCAGGGGGCGCATGAAAAACTGTTTTTT. Translated, it gives CASSHLDQGAHEKLFF.

This clonotype came up a few times. This chain links TRBV12-3 or TRBV12-4 with TRBJ2-3; 10 bases map to TRBD2. V dropped 6 bases and J dropped 7; count of bases not matched to a gene: 10. This CDR3 spans 15 amino acids. DNA for the CDR3: TGTGCCAGCAGCTCTGGAGCGGGAGGGCCCAATACGCAGTATTTT. It encodes CASSSGAGGPNTQYF.

The chain has TRBV12-3 or TRBV12-4 and TRBJ2-7; D may be TRBD1 (6 bases). The CDR3 extends over 14 amino acids. With 2 bases removed from V and 1 base from J, the gap between germline ends came to 9 bases. CDR3 coding DNA: TGTGCCAGCAGTTTACGACAGGAGTCCTACGAGCAGTACTTC. This encodes CASSLRQESYEQYF.

CDR3 region: CASSEALGGGTDTQYF. The CDR3 DNA reads as TGTGCCAGCAGTGAAGCGCTTGGCGGGGGGACAGATACGCAGTATTTT. This chain joins TRBV2 and TRBJ2-3, with 8 bases identical to TRBD2. This CDR3 region has 16 residues. Per the germline V gene, CDR1 is SNHLY and CDR2 is FYNNEI. V was clipped by 0 bases and J by 3 bases; unmatched bases: 5.

This clonotype has at least ten counts. CDR3 coding DNA: TGTGCCAGCAGCCGAACAAACAATGAGCAGTTCTTC. Residues: CASSRTNNEQFF. The chain uses TRBV5-4 and TRBJ2-1; D gene uncertain. Germline V gene data show CDR1 as SGHNT and CDR2 as YYREEE (reference sequence). The CDR3 totals 12 residues. Trimming removed 4 bases at V and 5 bases at J, with 7 bases between.

This clonotype was found many times. This chain joins TRBV20-1 and TRBJ1-6; the match to TRBD1 covers 9 bases. Looked up from germline, CDR1 is DFQATT and CDR2 is SNEGSKA (reference sequence). V shed 0 bases and J 9 bases; nucleotides not matched to a gene: 12. The CDR3 extends over 17 amino acids. CDR3: CSARETTGGEGGSPLHF. Here the CDR3 DNA reads TGCAGTGCTAGAGAAACTACAGGGGGCGAAGGAGGTTCACCCCTCCACTTT.